One and the same sample provided the 13 T cell receptor beta chains below, sequenced in a study of blood T cell repertoires in COVID-19. Data came from immunoSEQ multiplex PCR; TCRdb stores just in-frame clones and leaves some out. This sample has around 160,000 clones; about 86% occur once, and the top ten carry less than 20%. The sequenced sample was peripheral blood. These receptors all stem from a woman older than 75 with acute or convalescent COVID-19.

This clone was counted once. The CDR3 sequence: CASSIGNRDRLGGYTF. In nucleotides, the CDR3 is TGTGCCAGTAGTATCGGTAACCGGGACAGGTTAGGTGGCTACACCTTC. The V gene is TRBV19, the J gene TRBJ1-2; 8 bases fit TRBD1. The CDR3 runs 16 residues. Trimming removed 3 bases from V and 7 bases from J; junction bases left unmatched: 13. Germline values: CDR1 LNHDA, CDR2 SQIVND (reference sequence).

V gene TRBV5-4 combines with J gene TRBJ2-3; 8 nucleotides align to TRBD2. This CDR3 has 16 residues. Germline V gene data show CDR1 as SGHNT and CDR2 as YYREEE (reference sequence). V lost 7 bases, J lost 0 bases, and 10 bases stayed unmatched. CDR3: CASSMGLGTSTDTQYF. In nucleotides, the CDR3 is TGTGCCAGCTCTATGGGACTAGGAACTAGCACAGATACGCAGTATTTT.

The V and J genes are TRBV5-8 and TRBJ2-7, with TRBD1 matching 9 bases. The CDR3 has 14 residues. With V trimmed by 4 bases and J by 5 bases, 7 bases remained unmatched. Looked up from germline, CDR1 is SGHTS and CDR2 is YDEGEE. CDR3 in amino acids: CASSNPGQGDEQYF. In DNA form, the CDR3 reads TGTGCCAGCAGCAATCCGGGACAGGGTGACGAGCAGTACTTC.

The rearrangement links TRBV6-2 or TRBV6-3 to TRBJ1-2; 10 nucleotides agree with TRBD1. CDR3 length equals 15 residues. The junction had 9 bases not matched to a gene; V was cut back by 6 bases and J by 5 bases. Germline lookup yields CDR1 MNHEY and CDR2 SVGEGT. The CDR3 nucleotides are TGTGCCAGCAGCAACCGGGACAGGGGTTGGTATGGCTACACCTTC. This sequence encodes CASSNRDRGWYGYTF.

The gene calls are TRBV7-2 and TRBJ2-5; TRBD2 aligns across 12 bases. The CDR3 totals 17 residues. In germline, CDR1 is SGHTA, CDR2 FQGNSA. With V trimmed by 3 bases and J by 5 bases, 10 bases remained unmatched. The CDR3, as DNA: TGTGCCAGCAGCTTTACTGGACTAGCGGGGTCTGGGGAGACCCAGTACTTC. This sequence encodes CASSFTGLAGSGETQYF.

The count of this clone is one. The chain is built from TRBV9 and TRBJ2-1; tentative D call: TRBD2 (5 bases). The germline gives CDR1 SGDLS, CDR2 YYNGEE. The CDR3 extends over 15 amino acids. V lost 0 bases and J 3 bases, leaving 10 bases between the germline ends. CDR3 in amino acids: CASSVDEGFYNEQFF. DNA for the CDR3: TGTGCCAGCAGCGTAGACGAGGGCTTCTACAATGAGCAGTTCTTC.

The V gene is TRBV5-1, the J gene TRBJ2-3; tentative D call: TRBD1 (6 bases). CDR1 is SGHRS and CDR2 is YFSETQ in the germline V gene. CDR3 length: 16 residues. V lost 3 bases to trimming and J lost 0 bases, with 14 bases between them. CDR3 residues: CASSWGTISSTDTQYF. The CDR3 DNA is TGCGCCAGCAGCTGGGGGACAATTTCTAGCACAGATACGCAGTATTTT. The variable domain in full, completed from reference TRBV5-1 and TRBJ2-3, reads KAGVTQTPRYLIKTRGQQVTLSCSPISGHRSVSWYQQTPGQGLQFLFEYFSETQRNKGNFPGRFSGRQFSNSRSEMNVSTLELGDSALYLCASSWGTISSTDTQYFGPGTRLTVL.

The chain recombines TRBV27 with TRBJ1-5; 11 nucleotides line up with TRBD1. The ends lost 11 bases at V and 6 bases at J; junction bases unmatched: 21. CDR1 is MNHEY and CDR2 is SMNVEV in the germline V gene (reference sequence). This CDR3 is built from 18 residues. CDR3 in amino acids: CADTKPQPRDRGTQPQHF. The CDR3 bases are TGTGCCGATACCAAACCCCAGCCCCGGGACAGGGGGACTCAGCCCCAGCATTTT.

DNA for the CDR3: TGTGCCAGCAGCTTATTGTCGTCGGTCTATGGCTACACCTTC. Amino acids: CASSLLSSVYGYTF. V usage is TRBV7-2 and J usage is TRBJ1-2; unclear D gene. Germline loops: CDR1 SGHTA, CDR2 FQGNSA. This CDR3 has 14 amino acids. V was shortened by 2 bases and J by 4 bases, with 11 bases between the two germline ends.

Notes on this clone: Relative to the germline gene, one junction end is altered; a read error may explain this. The chain carries TRBV7-7 and TRBJ2-1, with TRBD2 matching 7 bases. The germline V gene encodes CDR1 SSHAT and CDR2 FNYEAQ (reference sequence). The CDR3 runs 15 residues. CDR3 in DNA: TGTGCTAGCAGCTCTAGCGGAGCAGATTACAATGAGCAGTTCTTC. This translates into CASSSSGADYNEQFF.

This clone was counted only a few times. The chain links TRBV24-1 to TRBJ2-3; D possibly corresponds to TRBD2 (6 bases). In germline, CDR1 is KGHDR, CDR2 SFDVKD. The V and J ends lost 4 bases and 2 bases respectively, with 15 bases between them. The CDR3 totals 16 residues. The CDR3 sequence: CATSDRQTSTTDTQYF. The CDR3 DNA reads TGTGCCACCAGTGACCGTCAAACTAGCACCACAGATACGCAGTATTTT.

The rearrangement joins TRBV29-1 to TRBJ2-7; TRBD1 matches 9 bases. There are 13 residues in the CDR3. The junction had 6 bases not matched to a gene; V was cut back by 6 bases and J by 3 bases. Germline V gene lookup returns CDR1 SQVTM and CDR2 ANQGSEA. CDR3 amino acids: CSVGTGINYEQYF. Here the CDR3 DNA reads TGCAGCGTAGGGACAGGGATAAACTACGAGCAGTACTTC.

The rearrangement joins TRBV10-3 to TRBJ2-3; D gene ambiguous. The CDR3 spans 15 residues. V shed 3 bases and J shed 2 bases, with 12 bases lying between them. CDR1 and CDR2 from the germline V gene are ENHRY and SYGVKD. The CDR3 here is CAISEDSLITDTQYF. CDR3 DNA sequence: TGTGCCATCAGTGAAGACTCCCTCATCACAGATACGCAGTATTTT.